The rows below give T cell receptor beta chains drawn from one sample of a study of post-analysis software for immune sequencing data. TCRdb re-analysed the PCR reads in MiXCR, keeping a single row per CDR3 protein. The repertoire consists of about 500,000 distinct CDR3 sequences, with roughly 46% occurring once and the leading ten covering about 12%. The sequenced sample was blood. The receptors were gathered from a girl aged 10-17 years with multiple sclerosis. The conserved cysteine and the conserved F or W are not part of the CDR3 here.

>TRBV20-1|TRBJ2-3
SALYTDTQY
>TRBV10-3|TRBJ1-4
AISEGDRNEKLF
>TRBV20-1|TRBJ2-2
SARPGLAGVGELF
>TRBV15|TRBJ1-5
ATSRDRTGVVSQPQH
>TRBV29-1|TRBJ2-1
SADGSSYNEQF
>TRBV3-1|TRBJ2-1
ASSPHMKLEQF
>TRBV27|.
ASSPDRGGGTQY
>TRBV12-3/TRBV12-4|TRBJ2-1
ASSSPGGPGNEQF
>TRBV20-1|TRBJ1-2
SASGQRDGYT
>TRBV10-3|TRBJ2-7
AISEVAKSYEQY
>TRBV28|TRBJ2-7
ASNLKGTGSSYEQY
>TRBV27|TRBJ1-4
ASSTGEKLF
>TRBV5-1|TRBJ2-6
ASSVTRANVLT
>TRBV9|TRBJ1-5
ASSGQGPNQPQH
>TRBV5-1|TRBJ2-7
ASSLDGTGKYEQY
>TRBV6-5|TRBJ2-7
ASRTGSYTYKQY
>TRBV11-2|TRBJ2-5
ASSITRRQETQY
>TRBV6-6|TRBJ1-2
ASTYHITGVLNHGYT
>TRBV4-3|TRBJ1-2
ASSQERDSYGYT
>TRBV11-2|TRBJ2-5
ASSDSRRRGETQY
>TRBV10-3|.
AISPNMYEQY
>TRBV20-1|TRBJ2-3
SARAGQGSDTQY
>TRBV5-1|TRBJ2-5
ASSIPSGNQETQY
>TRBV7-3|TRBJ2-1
ASSFAGGNNGQF
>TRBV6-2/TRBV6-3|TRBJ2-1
ASRPTSGLLNEQF
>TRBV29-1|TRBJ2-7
SVTPGANSYEQY
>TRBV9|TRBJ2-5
ASSPRIEGIETQY
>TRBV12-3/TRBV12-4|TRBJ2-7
ASSLTGDGQY
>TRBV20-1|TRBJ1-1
SARETLDTEAF
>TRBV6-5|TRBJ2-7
ASRRAGRAYEQY
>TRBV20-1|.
SARDPGQGRYEQY
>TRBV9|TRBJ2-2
ASSVGREGTGELF
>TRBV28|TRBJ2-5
ASLSSGYQETQY
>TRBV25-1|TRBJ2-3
ASPGRHTDTQY
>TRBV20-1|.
SATGLGENQETQY
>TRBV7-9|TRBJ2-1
ASSLGAGPNEQF
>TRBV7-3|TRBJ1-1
ASSEHPNTEAF